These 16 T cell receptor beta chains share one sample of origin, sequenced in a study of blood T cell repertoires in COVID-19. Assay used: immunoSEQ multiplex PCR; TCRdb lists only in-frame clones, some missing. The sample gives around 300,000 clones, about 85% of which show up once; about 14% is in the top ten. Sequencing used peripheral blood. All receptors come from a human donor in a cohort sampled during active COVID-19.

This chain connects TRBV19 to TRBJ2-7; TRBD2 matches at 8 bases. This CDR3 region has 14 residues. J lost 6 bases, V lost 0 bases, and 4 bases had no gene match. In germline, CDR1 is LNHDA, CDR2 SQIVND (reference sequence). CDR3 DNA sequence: TGTGCCAGTAGTATAGAAAGCGGGAGAGGCGAGCAGTACTTC. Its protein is CASSIESGRGEQYF.

CDR3 sequence (DNA): TGTGCCAGCAGCGTAGGGGGCTCCCAAGAGACCCAGTACTTC. This codes for CASSVGGSQETQYF. V usage is TRBV9 and J usage is TRBJ2-5; D possibly corresponds to TRBD1 (5 bases). Trimming took 0 bases from V and 1 from J, leaving 7 bases between them. The CDR3 sequence is 14 residues long. Looked up from germline, CDR1 is SGDLS and CDR2 is YYNGEE.

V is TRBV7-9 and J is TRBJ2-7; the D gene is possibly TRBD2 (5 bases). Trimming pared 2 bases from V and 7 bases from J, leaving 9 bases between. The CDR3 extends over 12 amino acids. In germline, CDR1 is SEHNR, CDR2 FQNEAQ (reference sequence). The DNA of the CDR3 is TGTGCCAGCAGCTTATTCTGGGAGGAGCAGTACTTC. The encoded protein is CASSLFWEEQYF.

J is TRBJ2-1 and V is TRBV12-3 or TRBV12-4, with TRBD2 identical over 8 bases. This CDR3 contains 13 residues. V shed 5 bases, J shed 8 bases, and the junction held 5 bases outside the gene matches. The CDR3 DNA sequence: TGTGCCAGCAGTCAGCGGGAGATCGATGAGCAGTTCTTC. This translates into CASSQREIDEQFF.

In nucleotides, the CDR3 is TGTGCCAGCAGCGCTTACAGGTCCGCGAACACCGGGGAGCTGTTTTTT. Residues: CASSAYRSANTGELFF. V is TRBV7-2 and J is TRBJ2-2; D perhaps matches TRBD1 (5 bases). Germline CDR1 is SGHTA and CDR2 is FQGNSA. Trimming removed 5 bases from V and 0 bases from J, with 13 bases in between. The CDR3 loop spans 16 amino acids.

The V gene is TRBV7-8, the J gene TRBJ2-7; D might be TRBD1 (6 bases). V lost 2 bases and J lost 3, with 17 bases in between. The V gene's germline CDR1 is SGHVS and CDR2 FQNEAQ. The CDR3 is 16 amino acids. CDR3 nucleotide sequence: TGTGCCAGCAGCTTAAGGGGGATAGGGGTTTTCTACGAGCAGTACTTC. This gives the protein CASSLRGIGVFYEQYF.

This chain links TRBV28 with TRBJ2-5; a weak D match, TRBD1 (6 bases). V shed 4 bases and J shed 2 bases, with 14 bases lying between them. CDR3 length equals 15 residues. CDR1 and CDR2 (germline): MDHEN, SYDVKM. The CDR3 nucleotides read TGTGCCAGCAGTTCCCACAGGGTAGGGCAAGAGACCCAGTACTTC. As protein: CASSSHRVGQETQYF.

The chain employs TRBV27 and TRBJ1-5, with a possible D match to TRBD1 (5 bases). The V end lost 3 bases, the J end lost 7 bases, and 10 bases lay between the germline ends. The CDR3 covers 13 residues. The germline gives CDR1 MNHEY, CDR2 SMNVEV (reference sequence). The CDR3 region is CASSLGRSQPQHF. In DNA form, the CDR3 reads TGTGCCAGCAGTTTGGGGCGGAGCCAGCCCCAGCATTTT.

In nucleotides, the CDR3 is TGTGCCAGCCGGGGGGAAACGAACACCGGGGAGCTGTTTTTT. Encoded protein: CASRGETNTGELFF. J is TRBJ2-2 and V is TRBV6-5, with 7 positions matching TRBD2. The CDR3 has 14 residues. CDR1 is MNHEY, CDR2 SVGAGI, per germline. V lost 8 bases and J lost 0; bases outside the gene matches: 3.

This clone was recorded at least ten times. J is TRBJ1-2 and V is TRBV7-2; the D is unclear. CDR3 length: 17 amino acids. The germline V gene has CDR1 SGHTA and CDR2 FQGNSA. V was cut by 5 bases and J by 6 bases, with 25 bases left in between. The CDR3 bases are TGTGCCAGCAGCGCAGGTGGCGTGGTAGGAGGAGCTGATGGCTACACCTTC. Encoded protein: CASSAGGVVGGADGYTF.

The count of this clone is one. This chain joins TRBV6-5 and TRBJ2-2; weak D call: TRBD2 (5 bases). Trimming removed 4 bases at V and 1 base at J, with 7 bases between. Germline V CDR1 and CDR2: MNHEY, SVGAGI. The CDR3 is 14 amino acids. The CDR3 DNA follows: TGTGCCAGCAGTTCCGGGATGAACACCGGGGAGCTGTTTTTT. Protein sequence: CASSSGMNTGELFF.

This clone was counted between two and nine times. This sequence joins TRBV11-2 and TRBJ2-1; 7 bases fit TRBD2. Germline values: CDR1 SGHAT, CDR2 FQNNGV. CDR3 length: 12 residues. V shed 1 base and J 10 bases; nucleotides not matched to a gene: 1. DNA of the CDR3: TGTGCCAGCAGCTTAGCTAGCGGCGAGCAGTTCTTC. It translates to CASSLASGEQFF.

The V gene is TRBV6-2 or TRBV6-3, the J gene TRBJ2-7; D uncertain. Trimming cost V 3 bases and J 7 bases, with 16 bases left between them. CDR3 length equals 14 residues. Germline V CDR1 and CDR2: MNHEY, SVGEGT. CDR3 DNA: TGTGCCAGCAGTTATAAACTACCCCCTGGGGAGCAGTACTTC. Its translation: CASSYKLPPGEQYF.

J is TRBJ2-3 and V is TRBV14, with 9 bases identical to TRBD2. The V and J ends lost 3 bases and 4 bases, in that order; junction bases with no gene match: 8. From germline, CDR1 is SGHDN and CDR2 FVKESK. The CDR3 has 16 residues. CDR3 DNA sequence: TGTGCCAGCAGCCAGGGGTTTATAGCGGGAGCAGATACGCAGTATTTT. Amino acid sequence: CASSQGFIAGADTQYF.

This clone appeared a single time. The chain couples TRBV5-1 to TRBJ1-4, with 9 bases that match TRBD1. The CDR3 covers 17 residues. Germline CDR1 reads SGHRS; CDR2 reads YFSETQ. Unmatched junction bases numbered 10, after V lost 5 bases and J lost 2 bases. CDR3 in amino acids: CASRPGQGIFTNEKLFF. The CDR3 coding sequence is TGCGCCAGCAGACCGGGACAGGGAATCTTCACTAATGAAAAACTGTTTTTT. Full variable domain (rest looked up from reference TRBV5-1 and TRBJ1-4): KAGVTQTPRYLIKTRGQQVTLSCSPISGHRSVSWYQQTPGQGLQFLFEYFSETQRNKGNFPGRFSGRQFSNSRSEMNVSTLELGDSALYLCASRPGQGIFTNEKLFFGSGTQLSVL.

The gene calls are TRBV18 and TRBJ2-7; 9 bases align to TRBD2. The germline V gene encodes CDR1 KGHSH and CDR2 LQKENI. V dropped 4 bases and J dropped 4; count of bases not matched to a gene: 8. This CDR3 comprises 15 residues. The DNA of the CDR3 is TGTGCCAGCTCACGAGTAGCGGGAGAACAATACGAGCAGTACTTC. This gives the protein CASSRVAGEQYEQYF.